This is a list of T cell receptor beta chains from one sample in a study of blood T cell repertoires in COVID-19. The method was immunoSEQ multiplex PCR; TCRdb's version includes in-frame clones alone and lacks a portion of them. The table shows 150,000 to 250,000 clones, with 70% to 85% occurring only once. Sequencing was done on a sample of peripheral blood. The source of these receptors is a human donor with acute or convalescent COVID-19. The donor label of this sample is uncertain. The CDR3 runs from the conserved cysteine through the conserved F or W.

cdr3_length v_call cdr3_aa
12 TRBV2 CASSQLGNEQFF
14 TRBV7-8 CASSLGRSGTEAFF
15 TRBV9 CASSVGAGGPFEQFF
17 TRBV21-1 CASSKGVDRGGNQPQHF
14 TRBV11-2 CASRPAGGHNEQFF
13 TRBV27 CASSGQGRDIQYF
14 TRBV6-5 CASSYWGGDYGYTF
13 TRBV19 CASSQDRGYEQFF
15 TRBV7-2 CASSPSGSRGNIQYF
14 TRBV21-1 CASSPRLGGDEQFF
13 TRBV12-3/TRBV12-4 CASSPNRVEKLFF
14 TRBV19 CASSIGTGNNEQFF
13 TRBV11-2 CASSLPTGQGYTF
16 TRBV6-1 CASSERMGHPNQPQHF
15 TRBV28 CASHRSRTYNSPLHF
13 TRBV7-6 CASSVQGNTEAFF
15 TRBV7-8 CASSLAARSTDTQYF
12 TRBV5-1 CASSVQGNEQFF
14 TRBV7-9 CASSSQGSNQPQHF
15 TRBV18 CASSPLQGANTEAFF
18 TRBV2 CASRRDRGPASSGNTIYF
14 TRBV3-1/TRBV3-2 CASKNLAVQETQYF
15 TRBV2 CASIDRSSYNSPLHF
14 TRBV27 CASSTSGLPYEQYF
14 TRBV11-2 CASSPSGSGYEQFF
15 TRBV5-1 CASSALDWRNTEAFF
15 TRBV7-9 CASSLRGAIGNTIYF
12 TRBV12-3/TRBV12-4 CASSLASGTQFF
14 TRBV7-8 CASSPQGGYQPQHF
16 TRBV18 CASSLGPGRAYNEQFF
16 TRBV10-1 CASSDLSGRNTGELFF
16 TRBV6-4 CASSDSASGDTGELFF
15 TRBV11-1 CASSLGTSGVYEQYF
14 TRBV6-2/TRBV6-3 CASSSNRAAYGYTF
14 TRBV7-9 CASSAVRQGDTQYF
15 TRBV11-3 CASSLIGHLGATQYF
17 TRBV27 CASSLRAGTGGFHEQYF
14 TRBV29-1 CSVRGGDGSYEQYF
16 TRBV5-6 CASSSQGAGGNQPQHF
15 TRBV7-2 CASSPRLAGYNEQFF
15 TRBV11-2 CASSLRESRNEKLFF
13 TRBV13 CASSPREGGRQYF
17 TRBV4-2 CASSQDGRQGANYGYTF
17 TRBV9 CAISPPGGDRKNSPLHF
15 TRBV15 CATSRDQGGPYEQYF